Included here is one T cell receptor (beta chain) sequence, with context. This record belongs to a study of blood T cell repertoires in COVID-19. Across the study: Acute-phase and convalescent COVID-19 samples originated in the United States, Italy and Spain. T cells, B-cell-depleted T cells, or PBMCs supplied cDNA or gDNA.

This CDR3 spans 18 amino acids. The V gene end was trimmed by 3 bases and the J gene end by 0 bases; junction bases not matched to a gene: 9. Germline loops: CDR1 LGHNA, CDR2 YSLEER. In the original workflow: Reference gene primer amplification gave estimated nucleated cell counts. The protocol was immunoSEQ multiplex PCR, while the TCRdb copy is restricted to in-frame clones and leaves out a portion. V and J calls and clone size are copied from that table; D and trimming were computed from the DNA. This sample has tens of thousands of clones, with about nine tenths found just once. The clonotype originates from a human donor in a cohort sampled during active COVID-19. Sequenced sample: peripheral blood. The chain carries TRBV4-3 and TRBJ2-1; 9 bases match TRBD1. The CDR3 region has the DNA TGCGCCAGCAGCCATAGTCCCGGGACAGGGAGCTCCTACAATGAGCAGTTCTTC. It codes for CASSHSPGTGSSYNEQFF.